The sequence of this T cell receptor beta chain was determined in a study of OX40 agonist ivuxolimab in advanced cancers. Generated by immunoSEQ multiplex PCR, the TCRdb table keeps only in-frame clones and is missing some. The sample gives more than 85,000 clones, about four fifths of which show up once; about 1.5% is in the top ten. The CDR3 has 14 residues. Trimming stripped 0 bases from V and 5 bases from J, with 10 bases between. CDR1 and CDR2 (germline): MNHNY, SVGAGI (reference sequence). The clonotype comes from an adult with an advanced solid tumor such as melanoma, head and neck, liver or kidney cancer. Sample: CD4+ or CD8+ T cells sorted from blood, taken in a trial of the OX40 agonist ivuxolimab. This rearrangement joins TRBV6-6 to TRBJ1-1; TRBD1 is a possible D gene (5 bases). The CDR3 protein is CASSYSGGETEAFF. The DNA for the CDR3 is TGTGCCAGCAGTTACTCGGGGGGGGAAACTGAAGCTTTCTTT.